This record covers a single TCR beta chain. This clonotype was observed many times. This clone's antigen is unknown. Per-nucleotide qualities are absent, and no much larger clonotype sits a single base away. This record comes from a study of T-cell reconstitution after alpha-beta-depleted transplantation in children (TCRdb year 2016). A note on the overall study: The study quantitatively tracked T-cell immune reconstitution after TCRalphabeta/CD19-depleted allogeneic hematopoietic cell transplantation in children using TCR repertoire profiling.

Reading the germline V gene gives CDR1 SGHAT and CDR2 FQNNGV. From cysteine to phenylalanine, the CDR3 is 12 amino acids long. The sequence is cut down to CDR3 DNA, 36 bases in frame from base 1. Trimming takes 7 bases from V and 6 bases from J, and the germline ends sit 10 bases apart. Library preparation employed PCR. Sequencing was carried out with an Illumina HiSeq 2500. TCR libraries were prepared with molecular barcoding, using unique molecular identifiers to normalize TCRbeta repertoire quantification. TCRdb reprocessed the public reads (quality trimming at Q25 with fastp, clone calling with MiXCR) and kept in-frame beta chains. All rows with the same CDR3 protein become a single entry with the most common DNA and genes. The sample table shows roughly 180,000 distinct CDR3 sequences, and approximately 14% are seen once. The ten largest clones capture 13% of the sample.

Recombination linked TRBV11-2 to TRBJ2-1; the D gene is possibly TRBD1, with 7 bases matching. Here the sequenced sample was PBMCs from the stem cell graft donor, taken from the stem cell graft. The sequence was obtained from a human donor who donated a stem cell graft to a child with acute lymphoblastic leukemia. The CDR3 sequence is CASTQGGNEQFF. Read as DNA, the sequence is TGTGCCAGCACCCAGGGGGGCAATGAGCAGTTCTTC.